A single sample gave rise to the 32 T cell receptor beta chains below, sequenced in a study of T cells in narcolepsy. Generated by immunoSEQ multiplex PCR, the TCRdb table keeps only in-frame clones and is missing some. This table holds tens of thousands of clones, approximately 78% found once. The sample taken for sequencing was CD45RA- memory CD4+ T cells from PBMCs. Receptors were obtained from a human donor with narcolepsy.

The V and J genes are TRBV19 and TRBJ2-7; D is possibly TRBD1 (5 bases). In germline, CDR1 is LNHDA, CDR2 SQIVND (reference sequence). V was cut by 6 bases and J by 3 bases, with 12 bases left in between. This CDR3 is built from 13 residues. In DNA form, the CDR3 reads TGTGCCAGTAGAGACAGAGTTAGCTACGAGCAGTACTTC. It encodes CASRDRVSYEQYF.

This clone occurred a few times. The V gene is TRBV4-3, the J gene TRBJ1-2; the match to TRBD1 covers 7 bases. J gave up 8 bases and V 1 base, and 10 bases lay outside the gene matches. The length of the CDR3 is 15 residues. Germline CDR1 and CDR2: LGHNA and YSLEER. The CDR3 reads CASSQAGGGLGGYTF. For the CDR3, the DNA is TGCGCCAGCAGCCAAGCAGGGGGGGGGCTGGGAGGCTACACCTTC.

V usage is TRBV11-2 and J usage is TRBJ1-2, with 9 nucleotides matching TRBD1. The CDR3 sequence is 14 residues long. Germline CDR1 SGHAT, CDR2 FQNNGV. J lost 7 bases, V lost 5 bases, and 8 bases had no gene match. This CDR3 reads CASSGTGRAFGYTF. CDR3 coding DNA: TGTGCCAGCAGCGGGACAGGGAGGGCTTTTGGCTACACCTTC.

The chain couples TRBV28 to TRBJ2-5; TRBD2 aligns across 7 bases. The CDR3 is 14 residues long. V shed 7 bases, J shed 0 bases, and the junction held 5 bases outside the gene matches. Germline V gene lookup returns CDR1 MDHEN and CDR2 SYDVKM. The CDR3, as DNA: TGTGCCAGCACACCCGGGGGGAACCAAGAGACCCAGTACTTC. Its protein is CASTPGGNQETQYF. Full variable domain (missing parts from reference TRBV28 and TRBJ2-5): DVKVTQSSRYLVKRTGEKVFLECVQDMDHENMFWYRQDPGLGLRLIYFSYDVKMKEKGDIPEGYSVSREKKERFSLILESASTNQTSMYLCASTPGGNQETQYFGPGTRLLVL.

This chain joins TRBV6-6 and TRBJ2-3, with 10 bases fitting TRBD2. Unmatched junction bases numbered 7, after V lost 2 bases and J lost 5 bases. Germline loops: CDR1 MNHNY, CDR2 SVGAGI (reference sequence). This CDR3 is built from 16 residues. CDR3 sequence (DNA): TGTGCCAGCAGTTACCCCAGCGGGGGGGCCGGAGATACGCAGTATTTT. Translation: CASSYPSGGAGDTQYF.

V usage is TRBV11-1 and J usage is TRBJ1-6; 8 nucleotides agree with TRBD1. The J segment lost 0 bases and the V segment lost 5 bases, leaving 3 bases of the junction unmatched. Germline V gives CDR1 SGHAT, CDR2 FQDESV (reference sequence). This CDR3 spans 16 amino acids. The CDR3 region is CASSNRGGSYNSPLHF. CDR3 bases: TGTGCCAGCAGCAACAGGGGGGGCTCCTATAATTCACCCCTCCACTTT.

The CDR3 reads CASSVDRGPTDTQYF. The CDR3 DNA reads as TGTGCCAGCAGTGTTGACAGGGGGCCCACAGATACGCAGTATTTT. The chain joins TRBV6-4 to TRBJ2-3, with TRBD1 matching over 10 bases. V gave up 4 bases and J gave up 2 bases; unmatched junction bases: 3. Germline V gene data show CDR1 as MRHNA and CDR2 as SNTAGT. The CDR3 totals 15 residues.

J is TRBJ2-7 and V is TRBV7-3; D is possibly TRBD1 (5 bases). CDR1 and CDR2 (germline): SGHTA, FQGTGA. This CDR3 has 14 residues. Trimming removed 1 base from V and 0 bases from J, with 7 bases in between. The CDR3 region has the DNA TGTGCCAGCAGCTTAAGCAGGGCCTCCTACGAGCAGTACTTC. Residues: CASSLSRASYEQYF.

This clone appeared once. The chain uses TRBV6-5 and TRBJ2-7; D perhaps matches TRBD1 (6 bases). This CDR3 contains 13 residues. Germline CDR1 MNHEY, CDR2 SVGAGI. Trimming removed 6 bases from V and 1 base from J, with 10 bases in between. CDR3 bases: TGTGCCAGCAGACCCGGACAGTCCTACGAGCAGTACTTC. It is translated as CASRPGQSYEQYF.

V gene TRBV5-4 combines with J gene TRBJ2-5, with TRBD1 identical over 10 bases. Per the germline V gene, CDR1 is SGHNT and CDR2 is YYREEE (reference sequence). This CDR3 region has 13 residues. Trimming cost V 6 bases and J 5 bases; bases outside gene matches: 4. The CDR3 loop reads CASTGQGGETQYF. In nucleotides, the CDR3 is TGTGCCAGCACCGGACAGGGGGGGGAGACCCAGTACTTC.

This chain uses TRBV19 with TRBJ2-1; TRBD2 agrees at 7 bases. Germline V gene data show CDR1 as LNHDA and CDR2 as SQIVND (reference sequence). The CDR3 extends over 14 amino acids. The V gene end was trimmed by 8 bases and the J gene end by 9 bases; junction bases not matched to a gene: 13. The CDR3 region is CASLAGVSYGEQFF. The CDR3 DNA reads as TGTGCCAGTCTCGCGGGAGTCTCCTATGGTGAGCAGTTCTTC.

The chain couples TRBV11-2 to TRBJ1-2; no firm D call. The V end was cut by 6 bases, the J end by 4 bases, with 12 bases between. The germline V gene encodes CDR1 SGHAT and CDR2 FQNNGV. This CDR3 is 13 amino acids long. DNA of the CDR3: TGTGCCAGCAGGGCCGACGAGCTCTATGGCTACACCTTC. Residues: CASRADELYGYTF.

V gene TRBV6-5 combines with J gene TRBJ2-2; D gene unclear. CDR3 size: 12 residues. Between the trimmed V and J ends, which lost 2 bases and 3 bases, there was a span of 1 base. Germline V lookup: CDR1 MNHEY, CDR2 SVGAGI. The CDR3 DNA reads as TGTGCCAGCAGTTACGACACCGGGGAGCTGTTTTTT. This encodes CASSYDTGELFF.

V and J are TRBV19 and TRBJ1-2; D is perhaps TRBD1 (5 bases). The CDR3 has 15 amino acids. The germline gives CDR1 LNHDA, CDR2 SQIVND (reference sequence). V was clipped by 10 bases and J by 6 bases, with 24 bases between them. The CDR3 spells CATWSRQGISNGYTF. CDR3 nucleotides: TGTGCCACCTGGAGTAGGCAGGGCATTTCTAATGGCTACACCTTC.

This clone is a singleton in its sample. The chain couples TRBV15 to TRBJ1-6; no firm D call. Germline-derived CDR1 and CDR2 are LNHNV and YYDKDF (reference sequence). The CDR3 spans 13 residues. Trimming removed 0 bases from V and 10 bases from J, with 7 bases in between. The CDR3 nucleotides are TGTGCCACCAGCAGAGAAGGTGGCTCACCCCTCCACTTT. As protein: CATSREGGSPLHF.

This rearrangement joins TRBV29-1 to TRBJ2-7; D unresolved. The V gene lost 6 bases and the J gene lost 1 base, with 10 bases spanning the gap. CDR1 is SQVTM and CDR2 is ANQGSEA in the germline V gene. This CDR3 spans 12 amino acids. The CDR3 nucleotides read TGCAGCGTCGGAAAAGGATCCTACGAGCAGTACTTC. It codes for CSVGKGSYEQYF.

In its sample, this clone was seen a few times. At one end, the junction sequence differs from germline, possibly due to a read error. V and J are TRBV6-1 and TRBJ2-7; TRBD2 aligns across 7 bases. CDR3 length equals 15 residues. CDR1 and CDR2 from the germline V gene are MNHNS and SASEGT. The CDR3 DNA reads TGTGCCAGCAGGGAAGCGGGATTGGTTGTCTACGAGCAGTACTTC. Translated, it gives CASREAGLVVYEQYF.

This chain links TRBV10-3 with TRBJ1-2; D possibly corresponds to TRBD1 (6 bases). Between the trimmed V and J ends, which lost 0 bases and 8 bases, there was a span of 13 bases. Germline CDR1 is ENHRY and CDR2 is SYGVKD. The CDR3 spans 14 residues. DNA for the CDR3: TGTGCCATCAGTGAGTCACAGGGTAGATTAGGCTACACCTTC. Residues: CAISESQGRLGYTF.

This clone was counted once. V usage is TRBV11-2 and J usage is TRBJ1-1; D is unclear. V gave up 0 bases and J gave up 11 bases, with 13 bases separating them. This CDR3 region has 13 residues. From germline, CDR1 is SGHAT and CDR2 FQNNGV. Here the CDR3 reads CASSLDRGFEAFF. CDR3 sequence (DNA): TGTGCCAGCAGCTTAGATCGGGGTTTCGAGGCTTTCTTT.

This clone occurred a few times. The rearrangement uses TRBV5-4 and TRBJ2-7, with 9 nucleotides matching TRBD1. With V trimmed by 4 bases and J by 5 bases, 4 bases remained unmatched. Germline CDR1 and CDR2: SGHNT and YYREEE (reference sequence). The CDR3 has 13 amino acids. The DNA of the CDR3 is TGTGCCAGCAGCCCCCGGGACAGGGACGAGCAGTACTTC. Amino acids: CASSPRDRDEQYF.

The J gene is TRBJ2-5, the V gene TRBV29-1; 12 bases are shared with TRBD2. Trimming at V came to 5 bases and at J to 4 bases, leaving 2 bases not matched to a gene. The germline V gene encodes CDR1 SQVTM and CDR2 ANQGSEA. The CDR3 runs 13 residues. CDR3 region: CSVSSGRAETQYF. CDR3 sequence (DNA): TGCAGCGTTTCTAGCGGGAGGGCAGAGACCCAGTACTTC.

The chain is built from TRBV30 and TRBJ1-2; D is unresolved. Trimming left V 3 bases short and J 1 base short, with 12 bases between. The CDR3 has 14 residues. Germline CDR1 is GTSNPN and CDR2 is SVGIG (reference sequence). Here the CDR3 DNA reads TGTGCCTGGAGGTGGGCAGGATATAACTATGGCTACACCTTC. It translates to CAWRWAGYNYGYTF.

The chain carries TRBV7-9 and TRBJ2-4, with D possibly TRBD1 on 5 matching bases. Trimming pared 1 base from V and 7 bases from J, leaving 8 bases between. Looked up from germline, CDR1 is SEHNR and CDR2 is FQNEAQ (reference sequence). The CDR3 totals 13 residues. The CDR3 bases are TGTGCCAGCAGCTTAGAAGACAGTAACATTCAGTACTTC. Translated, it gives CASSLEDSNIQYF.

This clone was detected only once. The chain has TRBV9 and TRBJ2-2; maybe TRBD2 (7 bases). This CDR3 is built from 15 residues. In germline, CDR1 is SGDLS, CDR2 YYNGEE. V lost 7 bases, J lost 3 bases, and 16 bases lay in between. DNA of the CDR3: TGTGCCAGCTCGTGGGACGGGGGGCACACCGGGGAGCTGTTTTTT. Protein product: CASSWDGGHTGELFF.

The chain recombines TRBV4-2 with TRBJ2-7; D possibly corresponds to TRBD2 (5 bases). V lost 0 bases and J lost 3, with 6 bases in between. From germline, CDR1 is LGHNA and CDR2 YNFKEQ. The CDR3 is 13 amino acids. In DNA, the CDR3 is TGTGCCAGCAGCCAAGAACGGGACTACGAGCAGTACTTC. It encodes CASSQERDYEQYF.

CDR3 protein: CASSATGSYTF. CDR3 in DNA: TGTGCCAGCAGTGCGACAGGGAGCTACACCTTC. The chain uses TRBV6-6 and TRBJ1-2, with 7 bases lining up with TRBD1. The CDR3 consists of 11 residues. The V gene's germline CDR1 is MNHNY and CDR2 SVGAGI (reference sequence). The V and J ends lost 5 bases and 9 bases, in that order; junction bases with no gene match: 3.

The chain combines TRBV10-3 with TRBJ2-5; D is possibly TRBD1 or TRBD2 (6 bases each). Trimming removed 0 bases at V and 5 bases at J, with 16 bases between. CDR1 and CDR2 from the germline V gene are ENHRY and SYGVKD. This CDR3 has 16 amino acids. CDR3 nucleotide sequence: TGTGCCATCAGTGAGTCGGGAGGCAGGGGATGGGAGACCCAGTACTTC. The encoded protein is CAISESGGRGWETQYF.

The CDR3 coding sequence is TGTGCCAGCAGTGCGACAGGGAGCTACACCTTC. The encoded protein is CASSATGSYTF. The rearrangement uses TRBV6-5 and TRBJ1-2, with 7 positions matching TRBD1. The ends lost 5 bases at V and 9 bases at J; junction bases unmatched: 3. This CDR3 region has 11 residues. Germline CDR1 is MNHEY and CDR2 is SVGAGI.

This chain connects TRBV28 to TRBJ1-6; D not resolved. This CDR3 region has 13 residues. Germline CDR1 reads MDHEN; CDR2 reads SYDVKM. The V end was cut by 2 bases, the J end by 6 bases, with 5 bases between. CDR3 sequence: CASSLDFNSPLHF. CDR3 in DNA: TGTGCCAGCAGTTTAGACTTTAATTCACCCCTCCACTTT.

A remark on this clone: Sequence at one end of the junction differs from germline and may be a read error. The CDR3 DNA follows: TGTGCCAGCAGCTTGCTGTCCAGGGAGGTCAAGTTC. Translated, it gives CASSLLSREVKF. The chain carries TRBV5-4 and TRBJ1-2; D possibly corresponds to TRBD1 (5 bases). Germline V gives CDR1 SGHNT, CDR2 YYREEE (reference sequence). This CDR3 is built from 12 residues.

The chain employs TRBV29-1 and TRBJ1-1; possible D gene TRBD1, 6 bases. The CDR3 covers 13 residues. Trimming took off 6 bases at V and 5 bases at J, with 16 bases between the two ends. The germline V gene encodes CDR1 SQVTM and CDR2 ANQGSEA. CDR3 loop: CSVHPNRVTEAFF. The CDR3 DNA is TGCAGCGTCCACCCAAACAGGGTAACTGAAGCTTTCTTT.

This clone appeared once. The gene calls are TRBV5-4 and TRBJ2-2, with 7 bases lining up with TRBD2. V trimming: 4 bases; J trimming: 6 bases; junction bases outside the gene matches: 15. The CDR3 extends over 17 amino acids. Germline V lookup: CDR1 SGHNT, CDR2 YYREEE (reference sequence). CDR3: CASSPAGLAVVAGELFF. In nucleotides, the CDR3 is TGTGCCAGCAGCCCCGCTGGGCTAGCGGTGGTCGCCGGGGAGCTGTTTTTT.